This paragraph reports one T cell receptor beta chain. The sample belongs to a study of blood T cell repertoires in COVID-19. Study summary: The United States, Italy and Spain provided the acute and convalescent COVID-19 samples. Sample material is recorded as cDNA or gDNA derived from T cells, B-cell-depleted T cells, or PBMCs.

As handled by the study authors: It was from reference gene primer amplification that nucleated cell counts were estimated. Clones were read by immunoSEQ multiplex PCR, and TCRdb kept only the in-frame ones, dropping some. V and J calls and clone size come straight from that table; D and trimming were deduced from the DNA. Here the sample spans 150,000 to 170,000 clones, approximately 80% being singletons. CDR1 is SGHRS and CDR2 is YFSETQ in the germline V gene. The CDR3 consists of 15 residues. V lost 0 bases and J lost 6; bases outside the gene matches: 4. Sample: peripheral blood. The gene calls are TRBV5-1 and TRBJ2-2; TRBD1 matches 8 bases. This TCR was sampled from a woman older than 75 with acute or convalescent COVID-19. The CDR3, as DNA: TGCGCCAGCAGCTTGGGGACAGGGATTCCCGGGGAGCTGTTTTTT. This encodes CASSLGTGIPGELFF.